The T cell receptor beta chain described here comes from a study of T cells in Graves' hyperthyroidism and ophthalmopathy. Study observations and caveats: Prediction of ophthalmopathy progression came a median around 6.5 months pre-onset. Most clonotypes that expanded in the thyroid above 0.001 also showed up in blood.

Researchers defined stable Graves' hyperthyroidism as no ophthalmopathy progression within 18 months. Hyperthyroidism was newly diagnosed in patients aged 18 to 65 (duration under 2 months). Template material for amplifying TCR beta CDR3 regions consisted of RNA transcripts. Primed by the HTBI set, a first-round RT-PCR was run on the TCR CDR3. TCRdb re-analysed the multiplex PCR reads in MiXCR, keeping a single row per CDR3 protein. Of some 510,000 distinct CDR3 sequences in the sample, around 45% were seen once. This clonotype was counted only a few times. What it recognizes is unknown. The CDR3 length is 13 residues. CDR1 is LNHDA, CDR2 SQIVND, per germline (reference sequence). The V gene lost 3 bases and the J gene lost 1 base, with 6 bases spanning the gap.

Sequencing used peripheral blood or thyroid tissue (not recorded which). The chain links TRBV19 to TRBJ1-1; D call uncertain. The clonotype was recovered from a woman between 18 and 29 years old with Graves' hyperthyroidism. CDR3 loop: CASSISRNTEAFF. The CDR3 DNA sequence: TGTGCCAGTAGTATCTCGAGGAACACTGAAGCTTTCTTT.